This TCR beta chain was recorded in a study of T cell changes during pregnancy in multiple sclerosis. This table comes from immunoSEQ multiplex PCR, and its TCRdb copy is limited to in-frame clones, with some not included. The sample consists of some 49,000 clones, 90% of them appearing once. The sequence was obtained from a female donor in good health, enrolled as a control in a pregnancy study. This specimen was peripheral blood, taken after pregnancy.

The CDR3 is CASRRGLVAFSYEQYF. The CDR3 DNA follows: TGTGCCAGCAGACGGGGACTAGTTGCTTTCTCCTACGAGCAGTACTTC. This sequence joins TRBV2 and TRBJ2-7, with TRBD2 matching over 8 bases. Trimming at V came to 6 bases and at J to 0 bases, leaving 10 bases not matched to a gene. CDR1 and CDR2 (germline): SNHLY, FYNNEI. The CDR3 covers 16 residues.